The sequence of this T cell receptor beta chain was determined in a study of T-cell memory formation after mild COVID-19. Overall study context: TCR clusters were mostly donor specific.

UMIs and sample barcodes were carried by the TCR alpha and TCR beta cDNA libraries that 5'RACE produced using constant-segment primers. MiXCR was run by TCRdb on the 5' RACE reads, yielding one entry per CDR3 protein. The repertoire holds 350,000 to 550,000 distinct CDR3 sequences, over 15% seen once, with 20% to 25% in the top ten. As for this clonotype: The antigen is undetermined. The germline gene is not matched at one end of the junction; a read error may be the cause.

This CDR3 has 16 residues. Germline assignment: CDR1 SGHRS and CDR2 YFSETQ. The study's findings and limits: Cross-reactive memory appears to have joined, as suggested by some responding clones showing up in pre-infection memory. Confirmation of SARS-CoV-2 specificity was lacking for second-wave clones peaking day 37.

The clonotype was recovered from a young man who had mild COVID-19 (a few samples of this study predate the infection). Cell type and time point are not known. Source material: PBMCs or a T cell subset sorted from them (not recorded which). J is TRBJ2-3 and V is TRBV5-1; 10 bases fit TRBD2. The CDR3 nucleotides read TGCGCCAGAAGCTACTTAGCGGGGGGAAACACAGATACGCAGTATTTT. Protein product: CARSYLAGGNTDTQYF.